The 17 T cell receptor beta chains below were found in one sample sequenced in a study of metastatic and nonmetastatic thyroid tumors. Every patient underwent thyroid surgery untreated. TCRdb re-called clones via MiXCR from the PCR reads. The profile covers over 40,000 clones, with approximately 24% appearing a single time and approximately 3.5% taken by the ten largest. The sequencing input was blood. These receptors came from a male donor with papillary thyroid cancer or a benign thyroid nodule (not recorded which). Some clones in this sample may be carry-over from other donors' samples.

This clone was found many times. The CDR3 bases are TGTGCCAGCACCCTCGGTCGTGGATTACTAGCGGGAGTCGGGAACGAGCAGTACTTC. Translating gives CASTLGRGLLAGVGNEQYF. The V call is TRBV6-5, the J call TRBJ2-7; 11 nucleotides agree with TRBD2. The CDR3 runs 19 residues. V dropped 7 bases and J dropped 5; count of bases not matched to a gene: 22. Per the germline V gene, CDR1 is MNHEY and CDR2 is SVGAGI.

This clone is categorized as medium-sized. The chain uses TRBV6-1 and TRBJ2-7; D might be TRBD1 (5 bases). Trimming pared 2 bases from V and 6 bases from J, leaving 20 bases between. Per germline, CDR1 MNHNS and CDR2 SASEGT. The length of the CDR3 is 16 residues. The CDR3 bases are TGTGCCAGCAGTGAACGTCAGGGCACAAGAAGGAGCGAGCAGTACTTC. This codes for CASSERQGTRRSEQYF.

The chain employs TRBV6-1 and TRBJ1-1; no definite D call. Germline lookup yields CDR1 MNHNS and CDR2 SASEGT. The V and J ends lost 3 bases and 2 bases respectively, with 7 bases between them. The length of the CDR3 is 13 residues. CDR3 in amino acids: CASSDLTNTEAFF. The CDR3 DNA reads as TGTGCCAGCAGTGATTTGACCAACACTGAAGCTTTCTTT.

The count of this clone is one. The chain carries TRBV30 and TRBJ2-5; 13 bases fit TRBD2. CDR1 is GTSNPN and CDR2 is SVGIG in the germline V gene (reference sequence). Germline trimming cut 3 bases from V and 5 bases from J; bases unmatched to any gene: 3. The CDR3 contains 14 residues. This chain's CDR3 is CAWRRTSGSETQYF. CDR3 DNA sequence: TGTGCCTGGAGACGGACTAGCGGGAGTGAGACCCAGTACTTC.

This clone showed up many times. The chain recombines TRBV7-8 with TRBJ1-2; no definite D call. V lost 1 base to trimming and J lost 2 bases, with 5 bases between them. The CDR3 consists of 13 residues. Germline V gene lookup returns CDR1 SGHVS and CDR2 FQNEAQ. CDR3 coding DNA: TGTGCCAGCAGCTTAGTTCGCAACTATGGCTACACCTTC. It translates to CASSLVRNYGYTF. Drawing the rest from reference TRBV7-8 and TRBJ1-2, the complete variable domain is GAGVSQSPRYKVAKRGQDVALRCDPISGHVSLFWYQQALGQGPEFLTYFQNEAQLDKSGLPSDRFFAERPEGSVSTLKIQRTQQEDSAVYLCASSLVRNYGYTFGSGTRLTVV.

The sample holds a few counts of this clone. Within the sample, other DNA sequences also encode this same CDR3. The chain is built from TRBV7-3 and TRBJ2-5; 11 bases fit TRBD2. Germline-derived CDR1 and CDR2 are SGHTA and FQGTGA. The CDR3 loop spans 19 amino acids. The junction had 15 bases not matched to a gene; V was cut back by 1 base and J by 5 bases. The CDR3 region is CASSLKPRGSGRAGETQYF. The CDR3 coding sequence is TGTGCCAGCAGCTTAAAACCTCGGGGTAGCGGGAGGGCAGGGGAGACCCAGTACTTC.

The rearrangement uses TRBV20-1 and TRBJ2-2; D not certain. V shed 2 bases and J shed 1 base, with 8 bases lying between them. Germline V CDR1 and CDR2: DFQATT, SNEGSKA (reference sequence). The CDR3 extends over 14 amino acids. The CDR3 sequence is CSARMTGNTGELFF. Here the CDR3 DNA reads TGCAGTGCTAGAATGACGGGGAACACCGGGGAGCTGTTTTTT.

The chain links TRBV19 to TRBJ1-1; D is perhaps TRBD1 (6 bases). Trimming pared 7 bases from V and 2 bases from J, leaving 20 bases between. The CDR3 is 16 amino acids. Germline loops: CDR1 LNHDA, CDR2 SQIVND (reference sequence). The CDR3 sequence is CASIGGGGRINTEAFF. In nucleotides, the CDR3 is TGTGCCAGTATCGGAGGCGGGGGGCGCATAAACACTGAAGCTTTCTTT.

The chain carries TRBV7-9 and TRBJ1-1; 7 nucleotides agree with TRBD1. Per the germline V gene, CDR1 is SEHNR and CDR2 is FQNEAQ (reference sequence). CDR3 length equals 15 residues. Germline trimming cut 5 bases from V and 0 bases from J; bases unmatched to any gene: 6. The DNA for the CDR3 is TGTGCCAGCAGCCCAGGGGGACCCCTGAACACTGAAGCTTTCTTT. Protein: CASSPGGPLNTEAFF.

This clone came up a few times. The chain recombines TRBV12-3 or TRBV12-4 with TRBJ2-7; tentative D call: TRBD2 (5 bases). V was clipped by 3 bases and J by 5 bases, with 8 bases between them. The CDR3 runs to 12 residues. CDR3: CASSFPGNEQYF. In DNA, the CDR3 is TGTGCCAGCAGTTTCCCGGGGAACGAGCAGTACTTC.

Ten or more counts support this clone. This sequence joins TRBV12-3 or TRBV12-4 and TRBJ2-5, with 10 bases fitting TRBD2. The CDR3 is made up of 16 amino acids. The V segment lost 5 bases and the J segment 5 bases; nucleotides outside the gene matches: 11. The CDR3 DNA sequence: TGTGCCAGCAGTCCCGGGGGAGCGGGAGGGTCCGAGACCCAGTACTTC. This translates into CASSPGGAGGSETQYF.

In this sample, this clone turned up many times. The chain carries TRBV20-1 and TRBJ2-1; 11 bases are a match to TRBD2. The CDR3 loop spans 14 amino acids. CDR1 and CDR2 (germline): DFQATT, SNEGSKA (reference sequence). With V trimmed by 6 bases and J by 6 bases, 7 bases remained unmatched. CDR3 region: CSALAGGDFNEQFF. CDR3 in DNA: TGCAGTGCCTTAGCGGGAGGGGATTTCAATGAGCAGTTCTTC.

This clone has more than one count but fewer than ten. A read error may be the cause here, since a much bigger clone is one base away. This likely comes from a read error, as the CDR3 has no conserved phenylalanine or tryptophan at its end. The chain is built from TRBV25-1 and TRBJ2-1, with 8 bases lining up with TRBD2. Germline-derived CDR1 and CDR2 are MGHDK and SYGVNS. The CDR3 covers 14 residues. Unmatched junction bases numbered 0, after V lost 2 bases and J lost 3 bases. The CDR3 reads CASSEAGGYNEQFL. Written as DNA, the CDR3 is TGTGCCAGCAGTGAAGCGGGAGGCTACAATGAGCAGTTCCTC.

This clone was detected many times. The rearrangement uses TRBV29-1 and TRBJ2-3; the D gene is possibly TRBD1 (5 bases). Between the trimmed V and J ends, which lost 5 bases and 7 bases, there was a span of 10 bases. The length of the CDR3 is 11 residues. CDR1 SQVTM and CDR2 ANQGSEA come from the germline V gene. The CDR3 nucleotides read TGCAGCGTTAGGCCAGGGAATACGCAGTATTTT. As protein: CSVRPGNTQYF.

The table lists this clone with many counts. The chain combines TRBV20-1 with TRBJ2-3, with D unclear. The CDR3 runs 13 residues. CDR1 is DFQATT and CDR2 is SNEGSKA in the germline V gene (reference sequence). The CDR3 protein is CRPSGGSTDTQYF. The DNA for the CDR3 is TGCAGGCCCTCTGGCGGATCCACAGATACGCAGTATTTT.

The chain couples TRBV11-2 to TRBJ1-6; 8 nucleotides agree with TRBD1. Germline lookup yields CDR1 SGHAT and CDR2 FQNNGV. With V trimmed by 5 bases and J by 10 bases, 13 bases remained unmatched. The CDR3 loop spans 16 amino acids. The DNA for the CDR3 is TGTGCCAGCAGCCTGCGGGAAGGACAGGGAGGATCACCCCTCCACTTT. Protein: CASSLREGQGGSPLHF. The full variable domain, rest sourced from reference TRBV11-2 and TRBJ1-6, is EAGVAQSPRYKIIEKRQSVAFWCNPISGHATLYWYQQILGQGPKLLIQFQNNGVVDDSQLPKDRFSAERLKGVDSTLKIQPAKLEDSAVYLCASSLREGQGGSPLHFGNGTRLTVT.

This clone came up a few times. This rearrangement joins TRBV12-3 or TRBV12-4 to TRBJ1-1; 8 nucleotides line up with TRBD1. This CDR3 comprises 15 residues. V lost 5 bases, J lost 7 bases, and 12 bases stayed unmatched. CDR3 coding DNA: TGTGCCAGCAGTCCCCGGACAGGGTCTCCCTTTGAAGCTTTCTTT. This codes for CASSPRTGSPFEAFF.